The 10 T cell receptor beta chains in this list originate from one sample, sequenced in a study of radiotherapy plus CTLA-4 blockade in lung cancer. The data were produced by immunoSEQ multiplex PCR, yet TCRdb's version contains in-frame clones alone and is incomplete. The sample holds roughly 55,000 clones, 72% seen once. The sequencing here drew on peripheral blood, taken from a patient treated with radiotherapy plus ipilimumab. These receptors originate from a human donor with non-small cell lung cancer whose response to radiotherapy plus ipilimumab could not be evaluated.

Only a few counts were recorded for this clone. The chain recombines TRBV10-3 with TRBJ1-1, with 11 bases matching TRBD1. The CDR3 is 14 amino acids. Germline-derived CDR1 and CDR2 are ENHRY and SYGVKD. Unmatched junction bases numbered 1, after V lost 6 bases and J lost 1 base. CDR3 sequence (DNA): TGTGCCATCAGGGGACAGGGGGGGAACACTGAAGCTTTCTTT. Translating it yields CAIRGQGGNTEAFF.

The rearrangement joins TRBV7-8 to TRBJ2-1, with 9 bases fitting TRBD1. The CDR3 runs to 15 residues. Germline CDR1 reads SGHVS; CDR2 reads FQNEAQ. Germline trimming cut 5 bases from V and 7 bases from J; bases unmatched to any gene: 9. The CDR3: CASSGWTGATNEQFF. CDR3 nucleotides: TGTGCCAGCAGCGGATGGACAGGGGCGACAAATGAGCAGTTCTTC.

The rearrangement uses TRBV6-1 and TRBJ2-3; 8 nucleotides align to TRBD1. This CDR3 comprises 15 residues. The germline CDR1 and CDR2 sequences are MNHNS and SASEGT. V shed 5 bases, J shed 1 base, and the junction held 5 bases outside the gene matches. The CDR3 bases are TGTGCCAGCAGTCGGACAGGGATAGGCACAGATACGCAGTATTTT. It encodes CASSRTGIGTDTQYF.

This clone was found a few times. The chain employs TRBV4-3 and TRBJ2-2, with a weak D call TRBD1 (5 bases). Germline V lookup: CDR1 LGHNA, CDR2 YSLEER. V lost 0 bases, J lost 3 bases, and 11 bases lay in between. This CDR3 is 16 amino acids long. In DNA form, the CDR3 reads TGCGCCAGCAGCCAAGAGTGGGGCGGCTACACCGGGGAGCTGTTTTTT. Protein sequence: CASSQEWGGYTGELFF.

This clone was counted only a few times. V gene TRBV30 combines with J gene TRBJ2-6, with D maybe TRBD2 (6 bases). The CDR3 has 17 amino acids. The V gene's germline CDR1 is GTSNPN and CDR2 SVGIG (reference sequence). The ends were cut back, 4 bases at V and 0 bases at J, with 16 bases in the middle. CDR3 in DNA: TGTGCCTGGAAGAAGGAGGGTAGTAGCTCTGGGGCCAACGTCCTGACTTTC. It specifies CAWKKEGSSSGANVLTF.

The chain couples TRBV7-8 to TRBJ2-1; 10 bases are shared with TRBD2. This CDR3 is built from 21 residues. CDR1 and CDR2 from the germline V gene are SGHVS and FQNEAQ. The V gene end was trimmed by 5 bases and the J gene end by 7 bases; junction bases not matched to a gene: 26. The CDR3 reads CASSPAKSGLARGASMNEQFF. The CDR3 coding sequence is TGTGCCAGCAGCCCAGCGAAATCGGGACTAGCGAGAGGGGCCAGTATGAATGAGCAGTTCTTC.

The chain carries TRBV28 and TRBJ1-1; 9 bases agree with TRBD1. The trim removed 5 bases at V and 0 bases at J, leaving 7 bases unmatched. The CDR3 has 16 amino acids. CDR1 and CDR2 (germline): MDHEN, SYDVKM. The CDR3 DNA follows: TGTGCCAGCAGTCCGCCCGGACAGGGGTTGAACACTGAAGCTTTCTTT. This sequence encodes CASSPPGQGLNTEAFF.

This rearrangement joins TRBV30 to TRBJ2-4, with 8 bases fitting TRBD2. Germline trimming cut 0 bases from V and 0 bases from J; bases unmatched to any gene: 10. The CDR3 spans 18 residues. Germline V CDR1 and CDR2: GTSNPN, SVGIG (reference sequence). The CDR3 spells CAWSVLFSGGRAKNIQYF. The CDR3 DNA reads TGTGCCTGGAGTGTACTTTTTTCGGGGGGGAGAGCCAAAAACATTCAGTACTTC.

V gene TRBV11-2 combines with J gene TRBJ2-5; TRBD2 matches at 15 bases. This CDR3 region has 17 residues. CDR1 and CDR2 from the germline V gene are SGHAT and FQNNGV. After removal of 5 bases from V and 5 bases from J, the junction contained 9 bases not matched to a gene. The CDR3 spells CASSIRTSGRAGETQYF. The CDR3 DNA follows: TGTGCCAGCAGCATACGGACTAGCGGGAGGGCCGGGGAGACCCAGTACTTC.

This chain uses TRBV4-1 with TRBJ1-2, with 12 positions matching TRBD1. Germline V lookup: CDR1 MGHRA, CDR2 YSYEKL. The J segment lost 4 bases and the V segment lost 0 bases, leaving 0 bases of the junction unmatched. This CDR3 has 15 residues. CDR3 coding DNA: TGCGCCAGCAGCCAAGAGGGACAGGGGGCCTATGGCTACACCTTC. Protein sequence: CASSQEGQGAYGYTF.